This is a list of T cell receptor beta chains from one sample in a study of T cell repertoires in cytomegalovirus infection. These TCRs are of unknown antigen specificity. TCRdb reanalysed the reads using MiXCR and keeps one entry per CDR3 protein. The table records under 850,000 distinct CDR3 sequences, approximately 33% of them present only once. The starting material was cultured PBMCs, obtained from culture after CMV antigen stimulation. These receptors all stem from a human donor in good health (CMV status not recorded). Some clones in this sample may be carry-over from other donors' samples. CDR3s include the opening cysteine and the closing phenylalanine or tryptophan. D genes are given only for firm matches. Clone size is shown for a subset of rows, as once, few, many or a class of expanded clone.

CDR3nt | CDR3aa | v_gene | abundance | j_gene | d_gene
TGTGCCAGCAGAAGACTGTCCTACGAGCAGTACTTC | CASRRLSYEQYF | TRBV6-4 | - | TRBJ2-7 | -
TGTGCCGGAGGACAGGGGTTCACTGAAGCTTTCTTT | CAGGQGFTEAFF | TRBV28 | - | TRBJ1-1 | TRBD1
TGTGCCAGCTCACCACCGGCCAGGGTTGGCTACACCTTC | CASSPPARVGYTF | TRBV18 | few | TRBJ1-2 | -
TGTGCCAGCAGTTTATACCCCAGGGGGGGTGAAGCTTTCTTT | CASSLYPRGGEAFF | TRBV27 | few | TRBJ1-1 | TRBD1
TGTGCCAGCAGCGCCCCGCCCCGTCTAGTGCAGTTCTTC | CASSAPPRLVQFF | TRBV7-2 | - | TRBJ2-1 | -
TGTGCCAGCAGCCCCCATAAGAATCAGCCCCAGCATTTT | CASSPHKNQPQHF | TRBV6-1 | - | TRBJ1-5 | -
TGTGCCAGCAGCTTAGGTCCAAGCTCTGGAAACACCATATATTTT | CASSLGPSSGNTIYF | TRBV7-2 | many | TRBJ1-3 | -
TGTGCCAGCAGCTTGAGTCCCGCAACAGAGACCCAGTACTTC | CASSLSPATETQYF | TRBV7-2 | many | TRBJ2-5 | -
TGTGCCTCGATACAGGGAAACACCATATATTTT | CASIQGNTIYF | TRBV6-5 | - | TRBJ1-3 | -
TGTGCCAGCAGCACCCTACCTTTACTAGCGGGAGCTTGGGAGCAGTACTTC | CASSTLPLLAGAWEQYF | TRBV7-2 | - | TRBJ2-7 | TRBD2
TGTGCCAGCACTAACAGGGGGCGAGGAGATACGCAGTATTTT | CASTNRGRGDTQYF | TRBV2 | - | TRBJ2-3 | TRBD1
TGTGCCAGCACCTTCAAAGGGGGATTTGGAAAACTGTTTTTT | CASTFKGGFGKLFF | TRBV7-9 | - | TRBJ1-4 | -
TGCAGTGCTAGTTCCAGCCTTAACTATGGCTACACCTTC | CSASSSLNYGYTF | TRBV20-1 | - | TRBJ1-2 | -
TGTGCCAGCAGCCGGGTAGGAGATACGCAGTATTTT | CASSRVGDTQYF | TRBV6-5 | few | TRBJ2-3 | -
TGCGCCAGCAGCAGGGGACAGCGAGCTGGAAACACCATATATTTT | CASSRGQRAGNTIYF | TRBV10-2 | - | TRBJ1-3 | TRBD1
TGTGCCAGCAGCCAGCTGGGCCAGGGATACAATGAGCAGTTCTTC | CASSQLGQGYNEQFF | TRBV7-2 | many | TRBJ2-1 | -